Reported below is one T cell receptor (beta chain). The sample is drawn from a study of blood T cell repertoires in COVID-19. The overall study: COVID-19 samples from acute and convalescent phases originated in the United States, Italy and Spain. T cells, B-cell-depleted T cells, or PBMCs provided the cDNA or gDNA that served as material.

Authors' analysis steps: Reference gene primer amplification gave nucleated cell count estimates. The method was immunoSEQ multiplex PCR; TCRdb's version includes in-frame clones alone and lacks a portion of them. V and J calls and clone size come straight from that table; D and trimming were deduced from the DNA. Among 200,000 to 250,000 clones listed, 82% were seen once. One Seattle source followed patients from active infection through their disease course. The sequenced sample was peripheral blood. This TCR was sampled from a woman older than 75 with COVID-19, enrolled during active disease.

The CDR3 spells CAISQTGGSYNEQFF. CDR3 coding DNA: TGTGCCATCAGTCAGACAGGGGGCTCCTACAATGAGCAGTTCTTC. V gene TRBV10-3 combines with J gene TRBJ2-1; TRBD1 aligns across 9 bases. Germline CDR1 and CDR2: ENHRY and SYGVKD. The CDR3 contains 15 residues. Trimming at V came to 5 bases and at J to 0 bases, leaving 2 bases not matched to a gene.